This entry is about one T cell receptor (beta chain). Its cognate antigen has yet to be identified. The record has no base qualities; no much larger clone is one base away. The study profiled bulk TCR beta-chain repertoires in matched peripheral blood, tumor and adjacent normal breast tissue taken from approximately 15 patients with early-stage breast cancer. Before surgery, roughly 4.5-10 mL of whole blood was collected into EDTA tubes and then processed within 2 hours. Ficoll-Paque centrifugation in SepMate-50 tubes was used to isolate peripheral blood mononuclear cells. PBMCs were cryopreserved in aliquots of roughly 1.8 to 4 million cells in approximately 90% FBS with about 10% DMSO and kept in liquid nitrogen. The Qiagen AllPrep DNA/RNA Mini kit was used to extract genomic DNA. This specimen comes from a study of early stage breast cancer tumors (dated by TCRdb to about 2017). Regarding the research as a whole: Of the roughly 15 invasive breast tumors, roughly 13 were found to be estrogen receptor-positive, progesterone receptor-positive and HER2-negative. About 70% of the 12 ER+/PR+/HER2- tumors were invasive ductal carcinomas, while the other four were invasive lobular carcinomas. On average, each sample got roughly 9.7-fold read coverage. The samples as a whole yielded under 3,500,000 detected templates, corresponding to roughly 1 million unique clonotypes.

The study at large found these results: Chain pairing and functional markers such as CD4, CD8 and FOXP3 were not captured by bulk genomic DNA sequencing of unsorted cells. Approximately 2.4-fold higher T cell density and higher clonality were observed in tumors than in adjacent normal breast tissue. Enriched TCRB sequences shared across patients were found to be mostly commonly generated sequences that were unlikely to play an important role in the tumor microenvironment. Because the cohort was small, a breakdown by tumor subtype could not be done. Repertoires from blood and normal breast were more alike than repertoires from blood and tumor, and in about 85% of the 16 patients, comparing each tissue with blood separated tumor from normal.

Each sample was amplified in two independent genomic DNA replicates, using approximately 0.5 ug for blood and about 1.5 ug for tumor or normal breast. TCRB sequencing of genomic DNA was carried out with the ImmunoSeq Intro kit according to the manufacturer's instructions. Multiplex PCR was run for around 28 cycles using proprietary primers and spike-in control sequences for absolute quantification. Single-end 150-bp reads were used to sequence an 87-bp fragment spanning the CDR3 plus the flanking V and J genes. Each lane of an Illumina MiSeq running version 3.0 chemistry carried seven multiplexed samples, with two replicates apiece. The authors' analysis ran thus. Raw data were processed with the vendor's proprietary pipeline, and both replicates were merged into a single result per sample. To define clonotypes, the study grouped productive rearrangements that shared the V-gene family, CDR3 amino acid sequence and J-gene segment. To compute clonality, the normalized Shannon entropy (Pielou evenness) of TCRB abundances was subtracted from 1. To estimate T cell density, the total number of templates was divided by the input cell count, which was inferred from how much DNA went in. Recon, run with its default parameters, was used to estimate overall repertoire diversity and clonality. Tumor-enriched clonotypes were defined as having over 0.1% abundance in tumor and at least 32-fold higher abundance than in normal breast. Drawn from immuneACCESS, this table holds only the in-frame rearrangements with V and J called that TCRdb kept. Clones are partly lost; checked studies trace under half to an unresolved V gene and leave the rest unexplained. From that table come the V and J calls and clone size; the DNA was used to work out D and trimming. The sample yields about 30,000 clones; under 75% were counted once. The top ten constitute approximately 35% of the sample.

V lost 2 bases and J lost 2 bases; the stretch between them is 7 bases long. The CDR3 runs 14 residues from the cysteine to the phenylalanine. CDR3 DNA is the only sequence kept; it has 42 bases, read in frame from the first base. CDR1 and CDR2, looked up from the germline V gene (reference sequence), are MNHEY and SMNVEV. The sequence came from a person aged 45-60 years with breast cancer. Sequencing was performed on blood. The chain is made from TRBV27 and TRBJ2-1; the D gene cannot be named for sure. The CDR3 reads CASSLKAAYNEQFF. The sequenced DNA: TGTGCCAGCAGTTTAAAGGCAGCCTACAATGAGCAGTTCTTC.